This T cell receptor beta chain was sequenced during a study of regulatory T cells in long-lasting Graves disease. V was shortened by 8 bases and J by 1 base, with 14 bases between the two germline ends. The CDR3 consists of 13 residues. The germline V gene encodes CDR1 SQVTM and CDR2 ANQGSEA. Study-wide points: It is possible that accuracy was reduced by the small size of the sample.

This clonotype was recorded at least ten times. As yet, its antigen is unknown. Regarding time point: persistent/refractory GD, antithyroid drugs over 5 years with positive TRAb. PBMCs were the source of the RNA used for TCR sequencing. In building TCR beta libraries, iRepertoire HTBI primers were used together with Arm-PCR of CDR3 regions. TCRdb independently ran MiXCR on the multiplex PCR reads; one entry per CDR3 protein. The sample lists some 420,000 distinct CDR3 sequences, 22% occurring once. V usage is TRBV29-1 and J usage is TRBJ1-1; D is undetermined. The sequencing here drew on peripheral blood mononuclear cells (PBMCs), taken when the disease was refractory, from a patient treated with antithyroid drugs. The sequence derives from a female donor with Graves disease. CDR3 sequence: CSLTSTENTEAFF. The DNA for the CDR3 is TGCAGCTTGACCTCGACTGAGAACACTGAAGCTTTCTTT.